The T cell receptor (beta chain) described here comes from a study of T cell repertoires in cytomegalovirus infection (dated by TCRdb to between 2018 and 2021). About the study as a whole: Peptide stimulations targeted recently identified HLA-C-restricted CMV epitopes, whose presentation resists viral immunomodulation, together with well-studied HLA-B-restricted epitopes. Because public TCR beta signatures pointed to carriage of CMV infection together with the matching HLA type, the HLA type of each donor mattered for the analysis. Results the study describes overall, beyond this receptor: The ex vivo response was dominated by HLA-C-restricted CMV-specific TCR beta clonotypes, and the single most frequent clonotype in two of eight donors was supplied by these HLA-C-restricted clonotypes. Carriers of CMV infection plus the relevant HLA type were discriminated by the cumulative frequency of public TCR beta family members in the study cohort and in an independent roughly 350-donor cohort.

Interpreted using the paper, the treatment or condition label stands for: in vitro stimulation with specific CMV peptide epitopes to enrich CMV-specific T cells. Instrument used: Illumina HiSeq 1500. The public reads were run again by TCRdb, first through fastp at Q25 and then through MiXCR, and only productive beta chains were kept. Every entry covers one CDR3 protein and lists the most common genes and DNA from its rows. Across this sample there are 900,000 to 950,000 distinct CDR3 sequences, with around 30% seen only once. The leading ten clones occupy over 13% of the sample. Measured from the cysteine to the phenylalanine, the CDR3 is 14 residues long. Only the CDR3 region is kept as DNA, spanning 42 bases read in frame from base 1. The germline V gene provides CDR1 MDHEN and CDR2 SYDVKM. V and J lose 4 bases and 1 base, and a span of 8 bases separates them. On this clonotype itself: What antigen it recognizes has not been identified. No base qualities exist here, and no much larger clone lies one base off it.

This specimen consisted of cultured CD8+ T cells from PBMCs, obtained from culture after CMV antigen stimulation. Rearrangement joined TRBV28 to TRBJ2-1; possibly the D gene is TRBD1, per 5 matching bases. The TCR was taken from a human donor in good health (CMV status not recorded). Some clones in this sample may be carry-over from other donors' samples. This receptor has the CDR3 CASSSGISYNEQFF. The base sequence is TGTGCCAGCAGTTCAGGGATTTCCTACAATGAGCAGTTCTTC.